The source of this T cell receptor (beta chain) is a study of patients and donors after allogeneic stem cell transplantation. Each CDR3 protein is one row after TCRdb ran MiXCR on the RT-PCR reads. The sample carries 900,000 to 1,000,000 distinct CDR3 sequences, around 17% recorded once. The source is a human donor who was either an allogeneic HSCT recipient or a stem cell or donor lymphocyte infusion donor (not recorded which). It is not recorded whose cells these are; they may come from a transplant donor. The specimen was blood, either unsorted or a sorted T cell fraction (not recorded which).

In nucleotides, the CDR3 is TGTGCCAGCAGTCATGAGCAGTTCTTC. Protein sequence: CASSHEQFF. The chain has TRBV21-1 and TRBJ2-1. TRBV21-1 is a recognized pseudogene. This CDR3 has 9 amino acids.